This T cell receptor (beta chain) was identified during a study of blood T cell repertoires in COVID-19. Whole-study context: Collection of acute and convalescent COVID-19 samples took place in the United States, Italy and Spain. Sources were T cells, B-cell-depleted T cells, or PBMCs; the material itself was cDNA or gDNA.

The CDR3 is 14 residues long. Germline loops: CDR1 SNHLY, CDR2 FYNNEI. V lost 6 bases to trimming and J lost 6 bases, with 14 bases between them. Original data processing: For nucleated cells, counts were estimated from reference gene primer amplification. Here immunoSEQ multiplex PCR was the method, and the copy in TCRdb shows in-frame clones only, minus some. Clonal size and the V and J genes are those of that table, whereas D and trimming came from the DNA. The sample includes fewer than 55,000 clones, around four fifths of them seen just once. The rearrangement uses TRBV2 and TRBJ1-4, with D maybe TRBD1 (6 bases). Source material: peripheral blood. This TCR derives from a human donor with acute or convalescent COVID-19. The donor label of this sample is uncertain. The CDR3 DNA reads as TGTGCCAGCAGCGCCGGGACATCCGATGAAAAACTGTTTTTT. This translates into CASSAGTSDEKLFF.